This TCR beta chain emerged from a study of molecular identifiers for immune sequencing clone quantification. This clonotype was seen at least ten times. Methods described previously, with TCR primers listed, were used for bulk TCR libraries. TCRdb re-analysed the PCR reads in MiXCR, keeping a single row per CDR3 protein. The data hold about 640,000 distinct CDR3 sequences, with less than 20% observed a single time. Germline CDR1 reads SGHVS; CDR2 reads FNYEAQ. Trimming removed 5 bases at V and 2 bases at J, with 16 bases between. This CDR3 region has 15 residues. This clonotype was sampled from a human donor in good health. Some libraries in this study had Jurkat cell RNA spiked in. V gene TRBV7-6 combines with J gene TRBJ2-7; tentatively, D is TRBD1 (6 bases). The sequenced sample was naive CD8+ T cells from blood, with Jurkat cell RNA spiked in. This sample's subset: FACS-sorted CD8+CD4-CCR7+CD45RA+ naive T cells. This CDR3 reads CASSPAGTQPYEQYF. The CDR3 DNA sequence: TGTGCCAGCAGCCCCGCCGGGACACAGCCCTACGAGCAGTACTTC.